A single sample is the source of the 29 T cell receptor beta chains below, sequenced in a study of T cell responses to AZD1222 COVID-19 vaccine. The table came from immunoSEQ multiplex PCR; TCRdb's copy has only in-frame clones and leaves some out. Among approximately 120,000 clones, more than 70% were seen once, and the ten largest hold about 15%. Sequences were derived from peripheral blood, sampled on day 0 of AZD1222 vaccination. The receptors stem from an adult in good health.

The sample holds a few counts of this clone. The V call is TRBV2, the J call TRBJ1-2; D not resolved. The CDR3 length is 16 residues. The germline gives CDR1 SNHLY, CDR2 FYNNEI. Trimming shortened V by 1 base and J by 4 bases, and 16 bases separated the two germline ends. CDR3 loop: CASSEGKLLLPYGYTF. CDR3 coding DNA: TGTGCCAGCAGTGAAGGGAAGCTCCTTCTACCCTATGGCTACACCTTC. The complete variable domain, with remaining parts taken from reference TRBV2 and TRBJ1-2, reads EPEVTQTPSHQVTQMGQEVILRCVPISNHLYFYWYRQILGQKVEFLVSFYNNEISEKSEIFDDQFSVERPDGSNFTLKIRSTKLEDSAMYFCASSEGKLLLPYGYTFGSGTRLTVV.

The J gene is TRBJ2-2, the V gene TRBV11-3; D remains unclear. In germline, CDR1 is SGHNT, CDR2 YENEEA. Between the trimmed V and J ends, which lost 0 bases and 5 bases, there was a span of 7 bases. There are 14 residues in the CDR3. CDR3 bases: TGTGCCAGCAGCTTAGATGGTAGTACCGGGGAGCTGTTTTTT. Protein product: CASSLDGSTGELFF.

CDR3 in DNA: TGCGCCAGCAGCTTCGAGGGCTACGGGGGCACTGAAGCTTTCTTT. This gives the protein CASSFEGYGGTEAFF. The chain links TRBV5-1 to TRBJ1-1, with D possibly being TRBD1 (5 bases). CDR3 length equals 15 residues. The germline V gene has CDR1 SGHRS and CDR2 YFSETQ. Trimming removed 2 bases from V and 4 bases from J, with 15 bases in between.

The J gene is TRBJ2-3, the V gene TRBV11-3, with TRBD2 matching 12 bases. Germline V gene lookup returns CDR1 SGHNT and CDR2 YENEEA. The V gene end was trimmed by 2 bases and the J gene end by 4 bases; junction bases not matched to a gene: 4. The CDR3 is 16 amino acids. CDR3 in amino acids: CASSLSASGRADTQYF. CDR3 coding DNA: TGTGCCAGCAGCTTATCTGCTAGCGGGAGGGCAGATACGCAGTATTTT.

The V and J genes are TRBV7-3 and TRBJ2-2; D perhaps matches TRBD1 (6 bases). This CDR3 comprises 17 residues. Germline values: CDR1 SGHTA, CDR2 FQGTGA. Trimming stripped 2 bases from V and 4 bases from J, with 17 bases between. In nucleotides, the CDR3 is TGTGCCAGCAGCTTAGGCAGGGGCCCCCCCCTCACCGGGGAGCTGTTTTTT. It translates to CASSLGRGPPLTGELFF. Full variable domain (remainder filled in from reference TRBV7-3 and TRBJ2-2): GAGVSQTPSNKVTEKGKYVELRCDPISGHTALYWYRQSLGQGPEFLIYFQGTGAADDSGLPNDRFFAVRPEGSVSTLKIQRTERGDSAVYLCASSLGRGPPLTGELFFGEGSRLTVL.

The V gene is TRBV11-1, the J gene TRBJ1-5, with 10 bases lining up with TRBD1. This CDR3 is 12 amino acids long. Germline V CDR1 and CDR2: SGHAT, FQDESV (reference sequence). Losses at the gene ends were 5 bases for V and 12 bases for J; bases not matched to a gene: 4. In nucleotides, the CDR3 is TGTGCCAGCAGCCAGGGGACAGGGGACCAGCATTTT. This encodes CASSQGTGDQHF.

The chain uses TRBV18 and TRBJ2-7, with 7 bases identical to TRBD2. The CDR3 consists of 13 residues. The junction had 10 bases not matched to a gene; V was cut back by 7 bases and J by 7 bases. The germline V gene has CDR1 KGHSH and CDR2 LQKENI. The CDR3 loop reads CASLSGEALEQYF. The DNA of the CDR3 is TGTGCCAGCTTAAGCGGGGAAGCCTTAGAGCAGTACTTC. Combining the CDR3 with reference TRBV18 and TRBJ2-7 gives the whole variable domain NAGVMQNPRHLVRRRGQEARLRCSPMKGHSHVYWYRQLPEEGLKFMVYLQKENIIDESGMPKERFSAEFPKEGPSILRIQQVVRGDSAAYFCASLSGEALEQYFGPGTRLTVT.

This chain links TRBV7-2 with TRBJ1-1; unclear D gene. The length of the CDR3 is 14 residues. V was pared by 2 bases and J by 4 bases, with 11 bases between. Germline CDR1 and CDR2: SGHTA and FQGNSA. This CDR3 reads CASSLPKRSTEAFF. Here the CDR3 DNA reads TGTGCCAGCAGCTTACCCAAGAGGAGCACTGAAGCTTTCTTT.

The rearrangement links TRBV27 to TRBJ1-2; D gene uncertain. The germline V and J ends were trimmed by 4 bases and 3 bases, with 9 bases remaining between them. CDR1 is MNHEY and CDR2 is SMNVEV in the germline V gene (reference sequence). The CDR3 length is 13 residues. CDR3 protein: CASSSWQDYGYTF. The CDR3 DNA follows: TGTGCCAGCAGTTCGTGGCAGGACTATGGCTACACCTTC.

The chain is built from TRBV6-5 and TRBJ1-3; D is perhaps TRBD1 (5 bases). This CDR3 region has 15 residues. V was pared by 7 bases and J by 4 bases, with 17 bases between. Germline CDR1 MNHEY, CDR2 SVGAGI. CDR3 residues: CASTPQRGRGNTIYF. For the CDR3, the DNA is TGTGCCAGCACCCCTCAAAGGGGAAGAGGAAACACCATATATTTT.

The chain employs TRBV7-3 and TRBJ2-1, with a weak D call TRBD2 (5 bases). Germline V lookup: CDR1 SGHTA, CDR2 FQGTGA. This CDR3 has 15 residues. V was trimmed by 5 bases and J by 8 bases, leaving 19 bases between them. CDR3 loop: CASSREGLDRDEQFF. CDR3 nucleotides: TGTGCCAGCAGCCGAGAGGGCCTAGATAGGGATGAGCAGTTCTTC.

The chain carries TRBV2 and TRBJ2-2; no clear D. V dropped 4 bases and J dropped 3 bases, with 6 bases sitting between them. This CDR3 is built from 13 residues. Germline V CDR1 and CDR2: SNHLY, FYNNEI. The CDR3 bases are TGTGCCAGCAGTGTCGGATACACCGGGGAGCTGTTTTTT. Protein: CASSVGYTGELFF.

The CDR3 DNA is TGTGCCACCAGTGTTGATGGCGGGAGTAGGTATTTT. Protein product: CATSVDGGSRYF. The J gene is TRBJ2-3, the V gene TRBV24-1; 7 bases map to TRBD2. The CDR3 loop spans 12 amino acids. Unmatched junction bases numbered 9, after V lost 5 bases and J lost 14 bases. Per the germline V gene, CDR1 is KGHDR and CDR2 is SFDVKD.

This chain links TRBV6-5 with TRBJ2-3; TRBD2 is a possible D gene (6 bases). The CDR3 spans 15 residues. The germline V and J ends were trimmed by 7 bases and 3 bases, with 17 bases remaining between them. Germline lookup yields CDR1 MNHEY and CDR2 SVGAGI. CDR3 protein: CASTYAGSGTDTQYF. The CDR3 DNA is TGTGCCAGCACCTACGCTGGTAGCGGAACAGATACGCAGTATTTT.

V gene TRBV18 combines with J gene TRBJ2-3, with D tentatively TRBD1 or TRBD2 (5 bases each). The CDR3 contains 15 residues. Germline V lookup: CDR1 KGHSH, CDR2 LQKENI. Trimming removed 6 bases from V and 2 bases from J, with 15 bases in between. The chain's CDR3 is CASSPGTLNTDTQYF. CDR3 in DNA: TGTGCCAGCTCCCCCGGGACGCTTAACACAGATACGCAGTATTTT.

The gene calls are TRBV5-5 and TRBJ1-5; D is unclear. V was pared by 5 bases and J by 5 bases, with 17 bases between. CDR1 SGHKS and CDR2 YYEKEE come from the germline V gene (reference sequence). The CDR3 is 15 residues long. The CDR3 DNA sequence: TGTGCCAGCAGGCGAACTTCCGCGGAGGATCAGCCCCAGCATTTT. The encoded protein is CASRRTSAEDQPQHF.

V is TRBV6-5 and J is TRBJ2-3; D uncertain. Trimming removed 6 bases from V and 0 bases from J, with 7 bases in between. Germline V gene sequence: CDR1 MNHEY, CDR2 SVGAGI. The CDR3 extends over 13 amino acids. For the CDR3, the DNA is TGTGCCAGCAGAGGATTAAGCACAGATACGCAGTATTTT. It is translated as CASRGLSTDTQYF.

This rearrangement joins TRBV6-5 to TRBJ1-6; D is unresolved. Deletions cut 2 bases from V and 7 bases from J, with 15 bases between. The CDR3 is 16 residues long. Per germline, CDR1 MNHEY and CDR2 SVGAGI. The CDR3 region is CASSYTSPPGNSPLHF. The DNA of the CDR3 is TGTGCCAGCAGTTACACCTCGCCTCCGGGGAATTCACCCCTCCACTTT.

The chain links TRBV19 to TRBJ1-6; 7 bases agree with TRBD1. This CDR3 has 14 residues. J was trimmed by 5 bases and V by 10 bases; bases with no gene match: 8. Germline-derived CDR1 and CDR2 are LNHDA and SQIVND (reference sequence). The CDR3 reads CATRTGSDNSPLHF. In DNA form, the CDR3 reads TGTGCCACCAGGACAGGCTCTGATAATTCACCCCTCCACTTT.

This clone was detected once. The rearrangement links TRBV2 to TRBJ2-2; perhaps D is TRBD1 or TRBD2 (5 bases each). The CDR3 loop spans 14 amino acids. The V end was cut by 8 bases, the J end by 5 bases, with 15 bases between. Germline CDR1 reads SNHLY; CDR2 reads FYNNEI. In DNA form, the CDR3 reads TGTGCCAGCGTTGGGACGTCGAGGACCGGGGAGCTGTTTTTT. Its protein is CASVGTSRTGELFF.

The CDR3 reads CASSYPGAYGYTF. Here the CDR3 DNA reads TGTGCCAGCAGTTACCCCGGGGCCTATGGCTACACCTTC. V is TRBV6-5 and J is TRBJ1-2, with D possibly being TRBD1 (5 bases). The ends were cut back, 2 bases at V and 4 bases at J, with 8 bases in the middle. CDR3 length: 13 amino acids. Per the germline V gene, CDR1 is MNHEY and CDR2 is SVGAGI.

The chain couples TRBV27 to TRBJ2-5; 9 bases line up with TRBD1. The CDR3 spans 15 residues. Unmatched junction bases numbered 7, after V lost 3 bases and J lost 5 bases. Germline CDR1 MNHEY, CDR2 SMNVEV (reference sequence). The CDR3 DNA reads as TGTGCCAGCAGTTTTGGGACAGGGTCTCGGGAGACCCAGTACTTC. Protein: CASSFGTGSRETQYF.

The chain carries TRBV7-2 and TRBJ2-3; TRBD2 might be the D (6 bases). Germline CDR1 and CDR2: SGHTA and FQGNSA. V was cut by 1 base and J by 3 bases, with 14 bases left in between. The CDR3 loop spans 16 amino acids. The DNA of the CDR3 is TGTGCCAGCAGCTTAGATATGGGTCTAGCGACAGATACGCAGTATTTT. Translated: CASSLDMGLATDTQYF.

This clone occurred once. The gene calls are TRBV12-2 and TRBJ2-5; the table's D call, TRBD1, was not checked against the DNA. TRBV12-2 is a pseudogene segment. This CDR3 contains 12 residues. CDR3 nucleotides: TGTGCAAGTCGCTTATACAGGGAGACCCAGTACTTC. This gives the protein CASRLYRETQYF.

The J gene is TRBJ2-1, the V gene TRBV2; 13 bases line up with TRBD2. Germline V gene sequence: CDR1 SNHLY, CDR2 FYNNEI. J gave up 2 bases and V 6 bases, and 7 bases lay outside the gene matches. The CDR3 is made up of 17 amino acids. The DNA for the CDR3 is TGTGCCAGCAGCTTAAGGACTAGCGGGAGCCCCTACAATGAGCAGTTCTTC. This encodes CASSLRTSGSPYNEQFF.

The chain carries TRBV12-3 or TRBV12-4 and TRBJ2-7; D not certain. The CDR3 covers 12 residues. V was trimmed by 3 bases and J by 6 bases, leaving 9 bases between them. CDR3 DNA: TGTGCCAGCAGTTTCGGTCGGGCCGAGCAGTACTTC. This codes for CASSFGRAEQYF.

This chain links TRBV9 with TRBJ2-1; TRBD2 might be the D (5 bases). This CDR3 has 15 amino acids. V was clipped by 0 bases and J by 3 bases, with 10 bases between them. CDR1 SGDLS and CDR2 YYNGEE come from the germline V gene. The CDR3 DNA reads as TGTGCCAGCAGCGTAGAAGCGGAGCTCTACAATGAGCAGTTCTTC. Translated, it gives CASSVEAELYNEQFF.

The chain has TRBV30 and TRBJ1-5, with 9 bases lining up with TRBD1. V lost 4 bases and J lost 7; bases outside the gene matches: 11. Looked up from germline, CDR1 is GTSNPN and CDR2 is SVGIG (reference sequence). This CDR3 contains 15 residues. In DNA, the CDR3 is TGTGCCTGGACCCCTCCCGGGACAGGGCACCAGCCCCAGCATTTT. Protein product: CAWTPPGTGHQPQHF.

The V and J genes are TRBV7-8 and TRBJ1-5; D unresolved. Germline CDR1 SGHVS, CDR2 FQNEAQ. The CDR3 runs to 14 residues. Between the trimmed V and J ends, which lost 5 bases and 9 bases, there was a span of 17 bases. The CDR3 bases are TGTGCCAGCAGCCGATCGGGCCCCTCGGGGCCCCAGCATTTT. Translation gives CASSRSGPSGPQHF.